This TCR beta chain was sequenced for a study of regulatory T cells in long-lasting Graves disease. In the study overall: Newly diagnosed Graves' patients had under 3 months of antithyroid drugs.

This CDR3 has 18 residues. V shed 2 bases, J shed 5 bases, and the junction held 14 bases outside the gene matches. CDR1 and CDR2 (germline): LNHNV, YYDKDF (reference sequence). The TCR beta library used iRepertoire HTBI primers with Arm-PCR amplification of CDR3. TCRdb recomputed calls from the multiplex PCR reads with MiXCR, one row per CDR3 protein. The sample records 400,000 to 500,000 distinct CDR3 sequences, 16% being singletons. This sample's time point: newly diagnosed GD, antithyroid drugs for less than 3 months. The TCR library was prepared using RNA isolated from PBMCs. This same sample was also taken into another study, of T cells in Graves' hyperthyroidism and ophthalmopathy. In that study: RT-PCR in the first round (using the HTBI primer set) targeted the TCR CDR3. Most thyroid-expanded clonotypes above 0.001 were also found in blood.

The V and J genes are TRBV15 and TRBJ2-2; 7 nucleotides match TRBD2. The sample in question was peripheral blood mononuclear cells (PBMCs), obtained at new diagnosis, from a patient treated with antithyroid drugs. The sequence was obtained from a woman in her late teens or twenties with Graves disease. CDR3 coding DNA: TGTGCCACCAGCAGAAGCCGAGGTGGGGGAGCGGGGACCGGGGAGCTGTTTTTT. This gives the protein CATSRSRGGGAGTGELFF.